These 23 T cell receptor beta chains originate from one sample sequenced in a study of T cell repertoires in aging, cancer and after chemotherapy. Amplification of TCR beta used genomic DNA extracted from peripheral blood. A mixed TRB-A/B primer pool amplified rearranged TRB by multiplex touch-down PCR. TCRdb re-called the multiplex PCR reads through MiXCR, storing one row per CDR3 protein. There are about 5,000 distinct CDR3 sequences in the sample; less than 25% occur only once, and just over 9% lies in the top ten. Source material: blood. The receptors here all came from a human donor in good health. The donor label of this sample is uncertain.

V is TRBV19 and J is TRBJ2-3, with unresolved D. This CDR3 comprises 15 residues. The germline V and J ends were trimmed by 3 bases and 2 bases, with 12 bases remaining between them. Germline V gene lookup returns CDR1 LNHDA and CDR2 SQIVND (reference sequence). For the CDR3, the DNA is TGTGCCAGTAGTATCGCCTCACTCTACACAGATACGCAGTATTTT. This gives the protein CASSIASLYTDTQYF.

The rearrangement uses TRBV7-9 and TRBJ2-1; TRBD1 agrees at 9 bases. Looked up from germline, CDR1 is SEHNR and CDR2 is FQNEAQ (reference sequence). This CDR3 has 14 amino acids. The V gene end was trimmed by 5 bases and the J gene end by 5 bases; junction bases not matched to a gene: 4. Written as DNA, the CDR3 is TGTGCCAGCAGCCGGACAGGGGAGAACAATGAGCAGTTCTTC. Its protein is CASSRTGENNEQFF.

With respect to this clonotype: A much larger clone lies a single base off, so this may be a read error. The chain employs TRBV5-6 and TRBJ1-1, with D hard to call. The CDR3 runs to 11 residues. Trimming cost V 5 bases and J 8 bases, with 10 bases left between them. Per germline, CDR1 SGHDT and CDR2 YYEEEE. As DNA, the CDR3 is TGTGCCAGCAGACGGACGGAAGAAGCTTTCTTT. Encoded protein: CASRRTEEAFF.

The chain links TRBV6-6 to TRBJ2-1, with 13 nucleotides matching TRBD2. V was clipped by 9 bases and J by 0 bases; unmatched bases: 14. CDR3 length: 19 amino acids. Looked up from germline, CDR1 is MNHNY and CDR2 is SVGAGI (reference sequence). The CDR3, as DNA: TGTGCCAGGTTAGGACGGACTAGCGGGAGTTTCGGCTCCTACAATGAGCAGTTCTTC. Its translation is CARLGRTSGSFGSYNEQFF.

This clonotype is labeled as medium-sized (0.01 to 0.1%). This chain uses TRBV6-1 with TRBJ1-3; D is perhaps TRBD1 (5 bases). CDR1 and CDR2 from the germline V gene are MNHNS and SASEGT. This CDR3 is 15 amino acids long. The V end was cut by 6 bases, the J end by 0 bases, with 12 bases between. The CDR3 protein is CASSMGQHSGNTIYF. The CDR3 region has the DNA TGTGCCAGCAGCATGGGGCAGCACTCTGGAAACACCATATATTTT.

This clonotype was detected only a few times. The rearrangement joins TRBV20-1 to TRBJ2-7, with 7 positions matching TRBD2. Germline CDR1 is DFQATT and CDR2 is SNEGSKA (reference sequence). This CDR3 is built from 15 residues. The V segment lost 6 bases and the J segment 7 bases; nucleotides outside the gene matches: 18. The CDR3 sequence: CSAIRPDRGVEEQYF. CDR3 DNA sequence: TGCAGTGCAATTCGACCGGACCGGGGGGTTGAGGAGCAGTACTTC.

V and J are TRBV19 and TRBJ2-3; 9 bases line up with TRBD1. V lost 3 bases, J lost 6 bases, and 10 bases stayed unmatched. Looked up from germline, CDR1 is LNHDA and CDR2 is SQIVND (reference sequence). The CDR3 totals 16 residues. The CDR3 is CASSIPWGQGSDTQYF. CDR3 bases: TGTGCCAGTAGTATCCCCTGGGGACAGGGATCCGATACGCAGTATTTT.

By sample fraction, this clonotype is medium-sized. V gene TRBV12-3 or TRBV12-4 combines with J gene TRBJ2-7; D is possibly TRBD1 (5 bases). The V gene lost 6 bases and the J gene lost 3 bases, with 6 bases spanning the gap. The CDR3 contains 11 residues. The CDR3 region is CASRGHYEQYF. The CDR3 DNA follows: TGTGCCAGCAGGGGGCACTACGAGCAGTACTTC.

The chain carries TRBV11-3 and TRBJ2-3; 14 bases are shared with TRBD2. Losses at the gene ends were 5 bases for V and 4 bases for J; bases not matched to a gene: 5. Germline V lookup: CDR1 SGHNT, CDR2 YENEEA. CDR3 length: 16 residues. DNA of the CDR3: TGTGCCAGCAGCGGACTAGCGGGGGGATGGGCAGATACGCAGTATTTT. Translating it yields CASSGLAGGWADTQYF. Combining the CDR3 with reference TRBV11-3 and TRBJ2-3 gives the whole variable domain EAGVVQSPRYKIIEKKQPVAFWCNPISGHNTLYWYLQNLGQGPELLIRYENEEAVDDSQLPKDRFSAERLKGVDSTLKIQPAELGDSAVYLCASSGLAGGWADTQYFGPGTRLTVL.

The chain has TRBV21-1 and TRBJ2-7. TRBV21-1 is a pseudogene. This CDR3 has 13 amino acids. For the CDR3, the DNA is TGTGCCAGCAGCGGAGCGCGGACCTACGAGCAGTACTTC. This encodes CASSGARTYEQYF.

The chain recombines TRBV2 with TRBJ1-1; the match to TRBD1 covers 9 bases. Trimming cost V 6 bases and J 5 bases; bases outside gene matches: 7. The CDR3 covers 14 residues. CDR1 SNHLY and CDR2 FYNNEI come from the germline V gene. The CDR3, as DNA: TGTGCCAGCAGCTGGACAGGGGCAGGAACTGAAGCTTTCTTT. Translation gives CASSWTGAGTEAFF.

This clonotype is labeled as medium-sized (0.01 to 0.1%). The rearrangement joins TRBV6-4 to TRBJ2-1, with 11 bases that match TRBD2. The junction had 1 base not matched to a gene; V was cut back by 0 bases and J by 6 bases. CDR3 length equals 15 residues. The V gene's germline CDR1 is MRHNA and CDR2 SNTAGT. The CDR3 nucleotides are TGTGCCAGCAGTGACTCTAGCGGGGGGGCCAATGAGCAGTTCTTC. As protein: CASSDSSGGANEQFF.

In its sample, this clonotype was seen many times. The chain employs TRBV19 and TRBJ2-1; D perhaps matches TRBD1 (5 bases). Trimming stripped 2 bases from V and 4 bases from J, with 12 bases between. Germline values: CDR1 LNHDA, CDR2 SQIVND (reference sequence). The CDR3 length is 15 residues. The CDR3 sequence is CASSIIQGLYNEQFF. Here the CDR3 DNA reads TGTGCCAGTAGTATAATTCAGGGATTATACAATGAGCAGTTCTTC.

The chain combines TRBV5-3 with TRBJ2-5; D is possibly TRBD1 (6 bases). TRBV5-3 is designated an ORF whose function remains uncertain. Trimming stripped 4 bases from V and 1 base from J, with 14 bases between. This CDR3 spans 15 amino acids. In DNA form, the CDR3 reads TGTGCCAGAAGCCTGACCGGGACACTCCAAGAGACCCAGTACTTC. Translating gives CARSLTGTLQETQYF.

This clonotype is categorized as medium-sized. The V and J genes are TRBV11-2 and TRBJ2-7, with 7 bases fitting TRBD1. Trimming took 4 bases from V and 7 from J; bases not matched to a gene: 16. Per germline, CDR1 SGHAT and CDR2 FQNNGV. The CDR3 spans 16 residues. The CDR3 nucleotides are TGTGCCAGCAGCTCCGGGTTTGGGACAGCCCTTTCTGAGCAGTACTTC. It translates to CASSSGFGTALSEQYF.

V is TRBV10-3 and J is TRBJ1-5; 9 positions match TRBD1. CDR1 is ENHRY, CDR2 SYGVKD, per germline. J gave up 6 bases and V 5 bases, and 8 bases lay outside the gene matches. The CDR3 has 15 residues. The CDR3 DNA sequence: TGTGCCATCAGTCCTCACAGGGGGCAAGGTCAGCCCCAGCATTTT. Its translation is CAISPHRGQGQPQHF.

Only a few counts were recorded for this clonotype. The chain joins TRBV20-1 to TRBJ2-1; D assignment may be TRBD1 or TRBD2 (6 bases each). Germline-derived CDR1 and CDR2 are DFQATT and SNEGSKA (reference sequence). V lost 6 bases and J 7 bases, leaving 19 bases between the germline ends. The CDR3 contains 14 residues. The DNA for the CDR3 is TGCAGTGCAGGGGGGTCCGGGAGAGGTAATGAGCAGTTCTTC. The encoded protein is CSAGGSGRGNEQFF.

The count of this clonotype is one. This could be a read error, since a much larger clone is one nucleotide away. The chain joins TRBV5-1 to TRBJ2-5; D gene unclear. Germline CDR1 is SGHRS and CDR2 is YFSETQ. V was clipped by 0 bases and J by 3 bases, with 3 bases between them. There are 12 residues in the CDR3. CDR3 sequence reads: CASSLEEETQYF. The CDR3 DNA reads TGCGCCAGCAGCTTGGAGGAAGAGACCCAGTACTTC.

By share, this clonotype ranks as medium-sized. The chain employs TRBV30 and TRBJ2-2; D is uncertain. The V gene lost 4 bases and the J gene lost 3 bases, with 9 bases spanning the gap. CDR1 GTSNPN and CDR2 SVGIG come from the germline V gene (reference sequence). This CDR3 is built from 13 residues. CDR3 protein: CAWTTMHTGELFF. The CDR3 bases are TGTGCCTGGACGACAATGCACACCGGGGAGCTGTTTTTT.

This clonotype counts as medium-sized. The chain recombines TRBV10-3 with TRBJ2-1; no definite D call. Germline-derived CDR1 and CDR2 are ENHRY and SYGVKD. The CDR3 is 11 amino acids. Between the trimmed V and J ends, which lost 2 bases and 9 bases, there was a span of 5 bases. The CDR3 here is CAISETGEQFF. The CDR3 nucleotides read TGTGCCATCAGTGAGACGGGTGAGCAGTTCTTC.

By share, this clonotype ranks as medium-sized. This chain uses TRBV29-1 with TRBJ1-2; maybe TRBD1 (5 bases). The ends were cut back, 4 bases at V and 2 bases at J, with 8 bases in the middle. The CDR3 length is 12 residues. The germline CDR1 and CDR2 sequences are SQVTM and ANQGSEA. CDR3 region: CSVGEGNYGYTF. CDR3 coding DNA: TGCAGCGTTGGGGAGGGGAACTATGGCTACACCTTC.

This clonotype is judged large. The CDR3 sequence is CASSLAGGTNTGELFF. DNA for the CDR3: TGTGCCAGCAGCTTGGCCGGGGGGACGAACACCGGGGAGCTGTTTTTT. The chain links TRBV5-4 to TRBJ2-2; 7 nucleotides line up with TRBD2. CDR1 SGHNT and CDR2 YYREEE come from the germline V gene (reference sequence). With 0 bases clipped from V and 0 bases from J, the junction kept 2 bases outside the gene matches. The CDR3 runs to 16 residues.

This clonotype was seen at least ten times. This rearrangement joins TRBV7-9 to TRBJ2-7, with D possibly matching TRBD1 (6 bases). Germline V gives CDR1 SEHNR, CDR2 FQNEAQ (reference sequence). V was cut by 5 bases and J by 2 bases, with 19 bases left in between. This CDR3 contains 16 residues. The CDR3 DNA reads TGTGCCAGCAGCCTTCGAACAGGGAATGGGCCCTACGAGCAGTACTTC. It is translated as CASSLRTGNGPYEQYF.